Listed here are 16 T cell receptor beta chains from one sample, sequenced in a study of early T cells in non-severe SARS-CoV-2 infection. Each CDR3 protein gets one entry after TCRdb re-called the 5' RACE reads with MiXCR. Found here are some 24,000 distinct CDR3 sequences, about 4.6% of them singletons; the top ten hold 15% to 18%. Sequenced: whole blood. All receptors derive from an adult who was a healthcare worker with PCR-confirmed SARS-CoV-2 infection or an uninfected control (not recorded which).

This clonotype was seen a few times. V and J are TRBV11-1 and TRBJ2-4; 10 bases agree with TRBD2. V trimming: 1 base; J trimming: 3 bases; junction bases outside the gene matches: 6. The CDR3 is 17 amino acids. Germline assignment: CDR1 SGHAT and CDR2 FQDESV (reference sequence). The CDR3 DNA follows: TGTGCCAGCAGCTTAGAAGGACTAGCGGACTACAAAAACATTCAGTACTTC. Translated: CASSLEGLADYKNIQYF.

A few counts support this clonotype. The V gene is TRBV7-2, the J gene TRBJ1-2; the match to TRBD1 covers 9 bases. Germline assignment: CDR1 SGHTA and CDR2 FQGNSA. V dropped 1 base and J dropped 1; count of bases not matched to a gene: 4. The CDR3 spans 16 residues. CDR3 sequence (DNA): TGTGCCAGCAGCTTAGTGGGACAGGGAGTTAACTATGGCTACACCTTC. This translates into CASSLVGQGVNYGYTF.

The chain carries TRBV4-2 and TRBJ1-1, with D tentatively TRBD1 (5 bases). Trimming stripped 0 bases from V and 1 base from J, with 9 bases between. There are 15 residues in the CDR3. Germline CDR1 and CDR2: LGHNA and YNFKEQ. CDR3 loop: CASSQDDSRNTEAFF. As DNA, the CDR3 is TGTGCCAGCAGCCAAGATGACAGTAGGAACACTGAAGCTTTCTTT.

The sample holds many counts of this clonotype. The genes are TRBV20-1 and TRBJ2-7; possibly TRBD2 for D (5 bases). CDR3 size: 12 residues. The V end lost 7 bases, the J end lost 0 bases, and 10 bases lay between the germline ends. From germline, CDR1 is DFQATT and CDR2 SNEGSKA (reference sequence). CDR3 nucleotides: TGCAGTGTTTCACGGGACTCCTACGAGCAGTACTTC. This codes for CSVSRDSYEQYF.

This clonotype was detected only a few times. The V and J genes are TRBV29-1 and TRBJ2-1; unclear D gene. Trimming cost V 4 bases and J 12 bases, with 7 bases left between them. The germline V gene encodes CDR1 SQVTM and CDR2 ANQGSEA. The CDR3 is made up of 9 amino acids. The CDR3 sequence is CSVGPGQFF. The CDR3 DNA reads TGCAGCGTTGGGCCGGGGCAGTTCTTC.

This clonotype was picked up many times. CDR3 DNA sequence: TGCAGTGCTAGTGGGCGACTAGCGGGGGAGCAGTACTTC. Its translation is CSASGRLAGEQYF. This chain joins TRBV20-1 and TRBJ2-7; 11 bases are a match to TRBD2. Germline lookup yields CDR1 DFQATT and CDR2 SNEGSKA (reference sequence). The CDR3 contains 13 residues. V gave up 3 bases and J gave up 7 bases; unmatched junction bases: 5.

This clonotype appeared many times. The V gene is TRBV7-2, the J gene TRBJ2-1; D not resolved. CDR3 length: 16 residues. The germline gives CDR1 SGHTA, CDR2 FQGNSA. V gave up 0 bases and J gave up 3 bases, with 12 bases separating them. The CDR3 nucleotides are TGTGCCAGCAGCTTAGCGTCTACGGTCCTCTACAATGAGCAGTTCTTC. It translates to CASSLASTVLYNEQFF. Looking up the rest from reference TRBV7-2 and TRBJ2-1 gives the full variable domain: GAGVSQSPSNKVTEKGKDVELRCDPISGHTALYWYRQSLGQGLEFLIYFQGNSAPDKSGLPSDRFSAERTGGSVSTLTIQRTQQEDSAVYLCASSLASTVLYNEQFFGPGTRLTVL.

The V gene is TRBV7-3, the J gene TRBJ2-1; 12 bases match TRBD2. With 5 bases clipped from V and 10 bases from J, the junction kept 3 bases outside the gene matches. Germline CDR1 reads SGHTA; CDR2 reads FQGTGA. This CDR3 spans 13 amino acids. The CDR3 DNA follows: TGTGCCAGCAGCCCAGGGACTAGCGGGGAGCAGTTCTTC. Its translation is CASSPGTSGEQFF.

This clonotype was detected ten times or more. The J gene is TRBJ1-1, the V gene TRBV18, with D possibly matching TRBD1 (5 bases). The V end lost 4 bases, the J end lost 6 bases, and 18 bases lay between the germline ends. CDR1 is KGHSH and CDR2 is LQKENI in the germline V gene. The CDR3 is 15 residues long. The CDR3: CASSLEVEGMAEAFF. CDR3 in DNA: TGTGCCAGCTCACTAGAGGTAGAGGGGATGGCTGAAGCTTTCTTT.

A few counts support this clonotype. The chain has TRBV24-1 and TRBJ1-2; the D is unclear. V lost 4 bases and J 6 bases, leaving 14 bases between the germline ends. Germline V lookup: CDR1 KGHDR, CDR2 SFDVKD. This CDR3 has 14 residues. CDR3 coding DNA: TGTGCCACCAGTGACAGGACCTTACAGCATGGCTACACCTTC. Its translation: CATSDRTLQHGYTF.

This clonotype was observed many times. V gene TRBV20-1 combines with J gene TRBJ2-7, with D tentatively TRBD1 or TRBD2 (5 bases each). Trimming removed 4 bases at V and 2 bases at J, with 9 bases between. The CDR3 length is 12 residues. CDR1 DFQATT and CDR2 SNEGSKA come from the germline V gene (reference sequence). The CDR3 region has the DNA TGCAGTGCTATGGGGACGCCCTACGAGCAGTACTTC. Protein product: CSAMGTPYEQYF.

CDR3 sequence: CASSPETLPFGREDSYNEQFF. DNA for the CDR3: TGCGCCAGCAGCCCTGAGACACTCCCTTTTGGGCGGGAGGACTCCTACAATGAGCAGTTCTTC. The chain has TRBV4-3 and TRBJ2-1; the match to TRBD2 covers 8 bases. V gave up 4 bases and J gave up 0 bases; unmatched junction bases: 20. Germline CDR1 and CDR2: LGHNA and YSLEER. The CDR3 has 21 residues.

The rearrangement links TRBV4-2 to TRBJ2-7, with D perhaps TRBD2 (6 bases). This CDR3 is 15 amino acids long. The V and J ends lost 0 bases and 3 bases respectively, with 12 bases between them. CDR1 LGHNA and CDR2 YNFKEQ come from the germline V gene. The CDR3 loop is CASSQEERASYEQYF. CDR3 nucleotides: TGTGCCAGCAGCCAAGAGGAGCGGGCCAGCTACGAGCAGTACTTC.

The chain has TRBV12-3 or TRBV12-4 and TRBJ2-1; maybe TRBD2 (6 bases). The CDR3 has 14 residues. Trimming took off 3 bases at V and 7 bases at J, with 13 bases between the two ends. CDR3 sequence (DNA): TGTGCCAGCAGTTTCGGTGCGGCGGGGAATGAGCAGTTCTTC. The encoded protein is CASSFGAAGNEQFF.

This clonotype has a handful of counts. The V and J genes are TRBV7-3 and TRBJ2-1; 10 bases line up with TRBD1. V dropped 5 bases and J dropped 6; count of bases not matched to a gene: 13. Germline values: CDR1 SGHTA, CDR2 FQGTGA. This CDR3 is 17 amino acids long. The CDR3 DNA follows: TGTGCCAGCAGCCCCCCGGGACAGGGGCCTTCTGGCAATGAGCAGTTCTTC. Its protein is CASSPPGQGPSGNEQFF.

The genes are TRBV5-5 and TRBJ2-7; D is undetermined. The CDR3 covers 11 residues. Between the trimmed V and J ends, which lost 2 bases and 6 bases, there was a span of 6 bases. The germline V gene has CDR1 SGHKS and CDR2 YYEKEE (reference sequence). CDR3 bases: TGTGCCAGCAGCTTTAAGGCCGAGCAGTACTTC. Translated: CASSFKAEQYF. The full variable domain, completed using reference TRBV5-5 and TRBJ2-7, is DAGVTQSPTHLIKTRGQQVTLRCSPISGHKSVSWYQQVLGQGPQFIFQYYEKEERGRGNFPDRFSARQFPNYSSELNVNALLLGDSALYLCASSFKAEQYFGPGTRLTVT.